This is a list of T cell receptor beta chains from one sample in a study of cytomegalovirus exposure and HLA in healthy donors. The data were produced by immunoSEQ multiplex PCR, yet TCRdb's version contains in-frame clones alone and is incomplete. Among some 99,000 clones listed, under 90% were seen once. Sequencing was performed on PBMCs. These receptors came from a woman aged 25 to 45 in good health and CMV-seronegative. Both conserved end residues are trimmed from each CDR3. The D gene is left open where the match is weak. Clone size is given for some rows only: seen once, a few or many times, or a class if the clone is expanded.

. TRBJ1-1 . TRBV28 ASYRGMNTEAF
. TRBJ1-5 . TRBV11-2 ASSLVAGFSNQPQH
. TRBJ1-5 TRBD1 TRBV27 ASSKGQGANSNQPQH
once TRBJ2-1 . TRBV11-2 ASSLGGREEQF
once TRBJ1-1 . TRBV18 ASSPLNTEAF
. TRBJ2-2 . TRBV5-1 ASSLALMSSTGELF
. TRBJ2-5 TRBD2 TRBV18 ASSPPLAGSGTQY
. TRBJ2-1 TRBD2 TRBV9 ASSVSAGGPNEQF
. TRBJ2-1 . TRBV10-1 ASSVPGLGLGQF
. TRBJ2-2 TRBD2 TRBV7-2 ASSSATSGTNTGELF
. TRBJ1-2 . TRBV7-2 ASSLPNRARTNYGYT
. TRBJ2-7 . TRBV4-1 ASSQDGREQY
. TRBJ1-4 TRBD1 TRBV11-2 ASSLVGTGSGEKLF
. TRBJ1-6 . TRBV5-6 ASTRFGGNSPLH
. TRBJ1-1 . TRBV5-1 ASSLLASGWELNTEAF
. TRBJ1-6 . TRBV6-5 ASSYEGRPPLH
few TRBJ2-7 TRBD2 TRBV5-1 ASSLEGTTDEQY
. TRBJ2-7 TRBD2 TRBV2 ASRKGLAGGIYEQY
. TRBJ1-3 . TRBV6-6 ASSYAGSLSGNTIY
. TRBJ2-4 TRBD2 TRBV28 ASSLAWKSSGQLAKNIQY
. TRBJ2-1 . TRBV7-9 ASSLAGEQF
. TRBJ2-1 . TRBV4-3 ASSQDGSGPYNEQF
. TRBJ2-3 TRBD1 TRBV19 ASSGNDRGFGTDTQY
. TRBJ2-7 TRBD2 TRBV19 ASSAGLGYEQY
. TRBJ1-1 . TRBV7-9 ASSLGGAGYLMNTEAF
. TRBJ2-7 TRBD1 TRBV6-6 ASRPRQGQREQY
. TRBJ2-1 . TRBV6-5 ASSYSWSWHEQF
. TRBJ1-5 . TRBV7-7 ASSLALNQPQH
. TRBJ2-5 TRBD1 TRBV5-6 ASTVTGGWETQY
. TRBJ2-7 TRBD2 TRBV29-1 SVGREGWNEQY
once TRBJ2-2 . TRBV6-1 ASSEVLANTGELF
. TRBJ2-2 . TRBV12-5 ASGLLSNSGELF